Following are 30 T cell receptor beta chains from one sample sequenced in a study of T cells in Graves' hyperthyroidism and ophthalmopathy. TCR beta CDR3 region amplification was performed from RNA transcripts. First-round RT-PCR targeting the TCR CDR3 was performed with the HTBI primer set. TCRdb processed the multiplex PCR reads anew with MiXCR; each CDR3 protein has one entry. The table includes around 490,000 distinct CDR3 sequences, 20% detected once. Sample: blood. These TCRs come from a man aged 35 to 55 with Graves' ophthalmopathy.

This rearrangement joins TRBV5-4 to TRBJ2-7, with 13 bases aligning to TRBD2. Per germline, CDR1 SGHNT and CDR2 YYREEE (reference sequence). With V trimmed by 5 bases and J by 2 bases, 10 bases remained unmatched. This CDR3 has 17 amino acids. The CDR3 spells CASRGSLGLAGTYEQYF. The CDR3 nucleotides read TGTGCCAGCAGGGGGTCTTTGGGACTAGCGGGAACCTACGAGCAGTACTTC.

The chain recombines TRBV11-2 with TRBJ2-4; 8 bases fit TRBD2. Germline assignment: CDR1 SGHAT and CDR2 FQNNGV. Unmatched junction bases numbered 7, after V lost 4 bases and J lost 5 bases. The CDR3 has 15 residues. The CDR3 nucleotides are TGTGCCAGCAGCTCGTCCGGGACTAGACAAAACATTCAGTACTTC. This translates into CASSSSGTRQNIQYF.

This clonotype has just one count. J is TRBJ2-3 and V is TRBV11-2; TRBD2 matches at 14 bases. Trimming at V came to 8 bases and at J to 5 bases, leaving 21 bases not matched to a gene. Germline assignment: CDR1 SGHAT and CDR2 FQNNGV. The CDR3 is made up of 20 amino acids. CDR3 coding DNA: TGTGCCAGCGGATACCCCCCTACCGGGACTAGCGGGAGATTCGGAGATACGCAGTATTTT. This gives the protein CASGYPPTGTSGRFGDTQYF.

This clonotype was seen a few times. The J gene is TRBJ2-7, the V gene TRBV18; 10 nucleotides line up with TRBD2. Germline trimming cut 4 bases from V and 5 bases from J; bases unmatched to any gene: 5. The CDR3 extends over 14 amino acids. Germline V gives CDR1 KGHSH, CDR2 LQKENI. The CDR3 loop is CASSLGGLADEQYF. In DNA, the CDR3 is TGTGCCAGCTCACTTGGTGGACTAGCGGACGAGCAGTACTTC.

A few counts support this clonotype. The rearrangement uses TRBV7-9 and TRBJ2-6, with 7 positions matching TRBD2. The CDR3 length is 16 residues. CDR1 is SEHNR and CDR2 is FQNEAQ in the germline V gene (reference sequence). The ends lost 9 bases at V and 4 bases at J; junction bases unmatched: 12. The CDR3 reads CARDSGGRHGANVLTF. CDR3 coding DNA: TGTGCCAGGGACTCGGGAGGCCGTCACGGGGCCAACGTCCTGACTTTC.

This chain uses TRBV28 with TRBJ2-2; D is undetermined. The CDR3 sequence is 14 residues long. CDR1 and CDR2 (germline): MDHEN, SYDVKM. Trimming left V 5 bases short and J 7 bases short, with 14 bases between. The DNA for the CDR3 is TGTGCCAGCAGTCCCCATGAAGTTGGCGGGGAGCTGTTTTTT. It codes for CASSPHEVGGELFF.

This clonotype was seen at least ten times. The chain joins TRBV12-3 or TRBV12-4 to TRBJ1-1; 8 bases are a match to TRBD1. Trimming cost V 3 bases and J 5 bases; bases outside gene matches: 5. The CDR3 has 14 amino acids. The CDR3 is CASSFRTGITEAFF. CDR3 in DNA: TGTGCCAGCAGTTTTCGGACAGGGATAACTGAAGCTTTCTTT.

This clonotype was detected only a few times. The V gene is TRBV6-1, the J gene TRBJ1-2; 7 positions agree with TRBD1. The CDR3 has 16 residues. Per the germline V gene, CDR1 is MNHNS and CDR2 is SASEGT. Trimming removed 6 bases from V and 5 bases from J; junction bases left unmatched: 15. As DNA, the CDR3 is TGTGCCAGCAGGTTTGCGAGTACGGGACAGCCATATGGCTACACCTTC. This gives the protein CASRFASTGQPYGYTF.

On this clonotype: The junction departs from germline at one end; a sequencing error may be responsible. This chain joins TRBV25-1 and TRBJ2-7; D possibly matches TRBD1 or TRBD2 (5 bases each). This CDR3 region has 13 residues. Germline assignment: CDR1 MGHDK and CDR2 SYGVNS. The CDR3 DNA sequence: TGTGCCAGCGAGGGGTTCAACTCCTACGGGCAGTACTTC. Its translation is CASEGFNSYGQYF.

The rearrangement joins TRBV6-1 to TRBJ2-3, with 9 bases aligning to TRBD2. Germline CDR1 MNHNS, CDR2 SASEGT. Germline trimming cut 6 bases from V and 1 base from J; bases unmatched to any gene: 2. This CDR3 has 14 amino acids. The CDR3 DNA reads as TGTGCCAGCAGGGGACTAGCTCGCACAGATACGCAGTATTTT. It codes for CASRGLARTDTQYF.

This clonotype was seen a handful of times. CDR3 DNA sequence: TGCGCCAGCAGCGGGGGACTAGCGGGACCGAACACCGGGGAGCTGTTTTTT. Translating it yields CASSGGLAGPNTGELFF. The chain joins TRBV5-1 to TRBJ2-2, with 13 bases lining up with TRBD2. In germline, CDR1 is SGHRS, CDR2 YFSETQ. The CDR3 runs to 17 residues. Trimming removed 4 bases from V and 0 bases from J; junction bases left unmatched: 3.

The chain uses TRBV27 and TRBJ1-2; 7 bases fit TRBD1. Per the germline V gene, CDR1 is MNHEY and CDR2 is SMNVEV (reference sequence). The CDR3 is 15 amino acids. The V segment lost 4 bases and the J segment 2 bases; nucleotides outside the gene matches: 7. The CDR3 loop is CASSSPEQGNYGYTF. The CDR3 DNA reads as TGTGCCAGCAGTTCCCCGGAACAGGGGAACTATGGCTACACCTTC.

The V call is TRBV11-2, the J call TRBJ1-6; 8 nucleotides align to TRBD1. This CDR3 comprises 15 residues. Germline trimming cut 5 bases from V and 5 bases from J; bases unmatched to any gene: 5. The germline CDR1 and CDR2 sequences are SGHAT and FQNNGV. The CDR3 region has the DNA TGTGCCAGCAGCCCCAGGACAGGGAATAATTCACCCCTCCACTTT. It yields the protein CASSPRTGNNSPLHF.

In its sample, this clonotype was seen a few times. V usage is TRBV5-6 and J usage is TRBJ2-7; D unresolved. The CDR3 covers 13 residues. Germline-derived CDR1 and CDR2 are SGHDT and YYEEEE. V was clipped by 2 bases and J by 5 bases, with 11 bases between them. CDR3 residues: CASSFWGRDEQYF. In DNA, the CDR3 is TGTGCCAGCAGCTTTTGGGGAAGGGACGAGCAGTACTTC.

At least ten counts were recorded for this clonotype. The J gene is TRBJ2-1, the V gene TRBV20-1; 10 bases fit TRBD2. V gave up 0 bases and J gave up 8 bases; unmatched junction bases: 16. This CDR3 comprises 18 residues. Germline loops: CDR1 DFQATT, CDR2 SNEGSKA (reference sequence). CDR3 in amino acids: CSARDKVLAGDQSDEQFF. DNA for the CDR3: TGCAGTGCTAGAGATAAGGTTCTAGCGGGAGACCAATCCGATGAGCAGTTCTTC.

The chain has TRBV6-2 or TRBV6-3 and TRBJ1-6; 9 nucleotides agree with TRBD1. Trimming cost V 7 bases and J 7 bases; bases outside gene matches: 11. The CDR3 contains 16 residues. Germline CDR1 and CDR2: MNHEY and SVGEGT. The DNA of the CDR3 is TGTGCCAGCATCCCCACTTCCGGGACAGGGAATTCACCCCTCCACTTT. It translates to CASIPTSGTGNSPLHF.

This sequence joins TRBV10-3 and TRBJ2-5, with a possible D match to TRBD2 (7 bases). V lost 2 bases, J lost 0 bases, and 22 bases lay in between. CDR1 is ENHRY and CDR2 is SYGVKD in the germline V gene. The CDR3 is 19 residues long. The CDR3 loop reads CAISELGRGLAGDQETQYF. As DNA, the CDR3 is TGTGCCATCAGTGAGCTGGGACGGGGGCTTGCGGGGGACCAAGAGACCCAGTACTTC.

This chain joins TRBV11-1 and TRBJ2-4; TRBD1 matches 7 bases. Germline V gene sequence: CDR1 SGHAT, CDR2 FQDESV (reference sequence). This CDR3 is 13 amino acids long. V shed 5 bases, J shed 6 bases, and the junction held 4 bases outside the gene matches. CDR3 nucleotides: TGTGCCAGCAGCCGACGACAGGGAAACATTCAGTACTTC. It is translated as CASSRRQGNIQYF.

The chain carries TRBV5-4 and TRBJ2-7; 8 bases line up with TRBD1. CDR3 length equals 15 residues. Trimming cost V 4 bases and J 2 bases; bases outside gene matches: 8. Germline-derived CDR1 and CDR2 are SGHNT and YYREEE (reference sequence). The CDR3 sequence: CASSPGQGSAYEQYF. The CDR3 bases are TGTGCCAGCAGCCCCGGACAGGGATCTGCCTACGAGCAGTACTTC.

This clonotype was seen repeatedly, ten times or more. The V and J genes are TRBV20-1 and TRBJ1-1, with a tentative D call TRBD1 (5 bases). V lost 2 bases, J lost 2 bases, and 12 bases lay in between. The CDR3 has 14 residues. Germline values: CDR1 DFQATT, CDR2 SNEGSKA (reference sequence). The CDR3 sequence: CSARLQGLNTEAFF. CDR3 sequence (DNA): TGCAGTGCTAGATTGCAGGGCCTAAACACTGAAGCTTTCTTT.

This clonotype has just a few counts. The CDR3 region has the DNA TGTGCCAGCAGTTCATCTCCCGGGACAGGAAGCGGACCCCTCCACTTT. It encodes CASSSSPGTGSGPLHF. The V gene is TRBV6-1, the J gene TRBJ1-6; 8 positions agree with TRBD1. V lost 5 bases and J lost 12; bases outside the gene matches: 15. CDR1 is MNHNS, CDR2 SASEGT, per germline. CDR3 length: 16 amino acids.

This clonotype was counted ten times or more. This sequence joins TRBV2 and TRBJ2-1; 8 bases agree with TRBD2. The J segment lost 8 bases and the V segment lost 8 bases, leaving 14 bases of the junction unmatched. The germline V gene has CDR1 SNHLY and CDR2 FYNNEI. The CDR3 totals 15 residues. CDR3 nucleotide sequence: TGTGCCAGCTGTCCGGGGACTAGGGGAGTTGATGAGCAGTTCTTC. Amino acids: CASCPGTRGVDEQFF. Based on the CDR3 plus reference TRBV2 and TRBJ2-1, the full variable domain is EPEVTQTPSHQVTQMGQEVILRCVPISNHLYFYWYRQILGQKVEFLVSFYNNEISEKSEIFDDQFSVERPDGSNFTLKIRSTKLEDSAMYFCASCPGTRGVDEQFFGPGTRLTVL.

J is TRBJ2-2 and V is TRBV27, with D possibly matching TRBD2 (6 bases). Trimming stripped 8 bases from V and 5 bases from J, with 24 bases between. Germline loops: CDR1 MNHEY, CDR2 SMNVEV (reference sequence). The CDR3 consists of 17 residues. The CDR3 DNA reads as TGTGCCAGCGCTCCCCCCAACGGGAGAAGGACTACCGGGGAGCTGTTTTTT. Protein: CASAPPNGRRTTGELFF.

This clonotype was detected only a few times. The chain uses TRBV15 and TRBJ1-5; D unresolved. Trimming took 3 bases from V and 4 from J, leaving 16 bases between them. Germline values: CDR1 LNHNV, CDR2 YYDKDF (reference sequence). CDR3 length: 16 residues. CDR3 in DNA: TGTGCCACCAGCAGCCACCGAGGGAAGGGTAATCAGCCCCAGCATTTT. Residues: CATSSHRGKGNQPQHF.

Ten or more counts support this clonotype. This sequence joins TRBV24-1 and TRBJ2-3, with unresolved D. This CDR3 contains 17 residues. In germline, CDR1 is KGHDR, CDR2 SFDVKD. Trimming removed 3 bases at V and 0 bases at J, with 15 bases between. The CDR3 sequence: CATSDVYDIRSTDTQYF. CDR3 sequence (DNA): TGTGCCACCAGTGATGTTTATGACATCCGTAGCACAGATACGCAGTATTTT.

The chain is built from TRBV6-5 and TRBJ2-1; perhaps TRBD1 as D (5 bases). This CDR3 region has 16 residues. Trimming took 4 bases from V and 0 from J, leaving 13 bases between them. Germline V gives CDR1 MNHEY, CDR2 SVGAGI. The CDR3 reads CASSSAQGTSYNEQFF. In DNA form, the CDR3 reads TGTGCCAGCAGTTCCGCCCAGGGTACCTCCTACAATGAGCAGTTCTTC.

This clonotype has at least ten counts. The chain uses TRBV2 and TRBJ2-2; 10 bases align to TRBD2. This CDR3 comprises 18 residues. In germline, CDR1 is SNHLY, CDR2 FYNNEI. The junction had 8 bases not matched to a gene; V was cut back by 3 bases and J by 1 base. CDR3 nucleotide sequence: TGTGCCAGCAGTGACCCAATACTAGCGGGGCAGAACACCGGGGAGCTGTTTTTT. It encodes CASSDPILAGQNTGELFF.

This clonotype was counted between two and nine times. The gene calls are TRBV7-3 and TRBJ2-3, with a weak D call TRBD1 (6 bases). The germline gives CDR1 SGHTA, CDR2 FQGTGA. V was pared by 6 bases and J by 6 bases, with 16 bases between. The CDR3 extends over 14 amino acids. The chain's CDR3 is CASSLGPQGDTQYF. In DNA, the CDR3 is TGTGCCAGCAGTCTCGGACCTCAGGGGGATACGCAGTATTTT.

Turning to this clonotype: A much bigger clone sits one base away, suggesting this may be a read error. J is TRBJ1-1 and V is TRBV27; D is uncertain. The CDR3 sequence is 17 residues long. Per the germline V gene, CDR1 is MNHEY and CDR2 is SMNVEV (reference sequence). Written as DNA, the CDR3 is TGTGTCAGCAGTTCTAGCAGGCCCTTAAGAAGAAACACTGAAGCTTTCTTT. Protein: CVSSSSRPLRRNTEAFF.

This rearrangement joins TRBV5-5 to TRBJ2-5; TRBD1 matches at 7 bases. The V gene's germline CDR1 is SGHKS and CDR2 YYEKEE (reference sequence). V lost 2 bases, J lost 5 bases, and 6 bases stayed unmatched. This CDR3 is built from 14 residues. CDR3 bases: TGTGCCAGCAGCTTCGGACAGGTTCGCGAGACCCAGTACTTC. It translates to CASSFGQVRETQYF.